Listed below are T cell receptor beta chains from one sample, sequenced in a study of T cell responses to AZD1222 COVID-19 vaccine. Assay: immunoSEQ multiplex PCR; the TCRdb copy retains only in-frame clones and omits some. This table holds 75,000 to 95,000 clones, approximately 89% found once. Sequencing used peripheral blood, obtained 28 days after the second AZD1222 dose. These receptors were obtained from an adult who received the AZD1222 COVID-19 vaccine. Both conserved end residues are part of each CDR3. A D gene is named only where the DNA matches it firmly. For some rows the clone size is stated as once, few or many, or as a class when expanded; others skip it.

cdr3_nt: TGTGCCAGCAGATCCCCCAGGGGGACATCAGGCACAGATACGCAGTATTTT
cdr3_aa: CASRSPRGTSGTDTQYF
clone_size: -
d_call: TRBD1
j_call: TRBJ2-3
v_call: TRBV27

cdr3_nt: TGTGCCAGCAGCCAAGTCCGGGTTCAGTACTTC
cdr3_aa: CASSQVRVQYF
clone_size: -
d_call: -
j_call: TRBJ2-7
v_call: TRBV14

cdr3_nt: TGCGCCAGCAGCCCACAGGGGCCGAATTCACCCCTCCACTTT
cdr3_aa: CASSPQGPNSPLHF
clone_size: once
d_call: TRBD1
j_call: TRBJ1-6
v_call: TRBV5-1

cdr3_nt: TGTGCCAGCAGTTTAACGAACACTGAAGCTTTCTTT
cdr3_aa: CASSLTNTEAFF
clone_size: once
d_call: -
j_call: TRBJ1-1
v_call: TRBV28

cdr3_nt: TGTGCCAGCACCCCTAAGCCGACCCCGGTGCATACGCAGTATTTT
cdr3_aa: CASTPKPTPVHTQYF
clone_size: -
d_call: -
j_call: TRBJ2-3
v_call: TRBV6-5

cdr3_nt: TGTGCCAGCAGCCCCAATTGGGGGGGTGGCAGCACAGATACGCAGTATTTT
cdr3_aa: CASSPNWGGGSTDTQYF
clone_size: -
d_call: TRBD2
j_call: TRBJ2-3
v_call: TRBV7-9

cdr3_nt: TGTGCCAGTACAAGGCGTAGGGGCGCTGATGGGGCCAACGTCCTGACTTTC
cdr3_aa: CASTRRRGADGANVLTF
clone_size: -
d_call: -
j_call: TRBJ2-6
v_call: TRBV19

cdr3_nt: TGTGCCAGCTTAGTAAGCTCCTACGAGCAGTACTTC
cdr3_aa: CASLVSSYEQYF
clone_size: -
d_call: -
j_call: TRBJ2-7
v_call: TRBV2

cdr3_nt: TGTGCCAGCAGCGGGACACAATACACTGAAGCTTTCTTT
cdr3_aa: CASSGTQYTEAFF
clone_size: -
d_call: -
j_call: TRBJ1-1
v_call: TRBV9

cdr3_nt: TGTGCCAGCAGTTTATCCGCCCCAGCTAACTATGGCTACACCTTC
cdr3_aa: CASSLSAPANYGYTF
clone_size: -
d_call: -
j_call: TRBJ1-2
v_call: TRBV28

cdr3_nt: TGTGCCAGCAGTCCCTCAGTTCCGGGGGCAGGAAACGAGCAGTACTTC
cdr3_aa: CASSPSVPGAGNEQYF
clone_size: -
d_call: -
j_call: TRBJ2-7
v_call: TRBV27

cdr3_nt: TGTGCCAGCAGCCCTACCCAAGAGACCCAGTACTTC
cdr3_aa: CASSPTQETQYF
clone_size: -
d_call: -
j_call: TRBJ2-5
v_call: TRBV11-2

cdr3_nt: TGTGCCAGCAGTTTTTTCAATGAGCAGTTCTTC
cdr3_aa: CASSFFNEQFF
clone_size: -
d_call: -
j_call: TRBJ2-1
v_call: TRBV12-3/TRBV12-4

cdr3_nt: TGTGCCAGCAGCCAAACCAGGGGAACGGGATACGAGCAGTACTTC
cdr3_aa: CASSQTRGTGYEQYF
clone_size: -
d_call: -
j_call: TRBJ2-7
v_call: TRBV5-4

cdr3_nt: TGTGCCAGCAGCCCCCGCCCGGCCAGCTCTGGAAACACCATATATTTT
cdr3_aa: CASSPRPASSGNTIYF
clone_size: few
d_call: -
j_call: TRBJ1-3
v_call: TRBV9

cdr3_nt: TGTGCCAGCAGTGGCACATCCCGAGCCTCACCCCTCCACTTT
cdr3_aa: CASSGTSRASPLHF
clone_size: -
d_call: -
j_call: TRBJ1-6
v_call: TRBV2

cdr3_nt: TGTGCCAGTAGTCTGCCCGGGCCACTAGGTTCACCCCTCCACTTT
cdr3_aa: CASSLPGPLGSPLHF
clone_size: -
d_call: -
j_call: TRBJ1-6
v_call: TRBV19

cdr3_nt: TGTGCCAGCAGCTTACAGCCTTACCTCTCCTATAATTCACCCCTCCACTTT
cdr3_aa: CASSLQPYLSYNSPLHF
clone_size: -
d_call: -
j_call: TRBJ1-6
v_call: TRBV11-2

cdr3_nt: TGTGCCAGCAGTTTCCGCGGGACGACAGATACGCAGTATTTT
cdr3_aa: CASSFRGTTDTQYF
clone_size: -
d_call: -
j_call: TRBJ2-3
v_call: TRBV28

cdr3_nt: TGTGCCAGTAGTATCCCGAGGGGGGAACTAGCCAAAAACATTCAGTACTTC
cdr3_aa: CASSIPRGELAKNIQYF
clone_size: -
d_call: -
j_call: TRBJ2-4
v_call: TRBV19

cdr3_nt: TGTGCCACCAAAGGGACAGGGTTCTCCGAGCAGTACTTC
cdr3_aa: CATKGTGFSEQYF
clone_size: -
d_call: TRBD1
j_call: TRBJ2-7
v_call: TRBV6-5

cdr3_nt: TGTGCCAGCAGCCACTCGCCCCTCGGGGGCCAGTACTTC
cdr3_aa: CASSHSPLGGQYF
clone_size: -
d_call: -
j_call: TRBJ2-5
v_call: TRBV3-1/TRBV3-2

cdr3_nt: TGTGCCAGCAGTCCTGGCCCTGAGCAGTTCTTC
cdr3_aa: CASSPGPEQFF
clone_size: -
d_call: -
j_call: TRBJ2-1
v_call: TRBV6-5

cdr3_nt: TGTGCCAGTCGCCTGGGCGGGATAAGAGATACGCAGTATTTT
cdr3_aa: CASRLGGIRDTQYF
clone_size: -
d_call: -
j_call: TRBJ2-3
v_call: TRBV11-2

cdr3_nt: TGTGCCAGCAGTTCTACACGGGACCTCAGGAATTCACCCCTCCACTTT
cdr3_aa: CASSSTRDLRNSPLHF
clone_size: -
d_call: -
j_call: TRBJ1-6
v_call: TRBV28

cdr3_nt: TGTGCCAGCAGTTACCTGGGACTAGCGGGAGTGAGGTACAATGAGCAGTTCTTC
cdr3_aa: CASSYLGLAGVRYNEQFF
clone_size: -
d_call: TRBD2
j_call: TRBJ2-1
v_call: TRBV6-2/TRBV6-3

cdr3_nt: TGTGCCAGCAGCTTAACGTATACTAGCACAGATACGCAGTATTTT
cdr3_aa: CASSLTYTSTDTQYF
clone_size: -
d_call: -
j_call: TRBJ2-3
v_call: TRBV7-2

cdr3_nt: TGTGCCAGCAGTTCCGACTCAGCGGGAATAGGGGAGACCCAGTACTTC
cdr3_aa: CASSSDSAGIGETQYF
clone_size: -
d_call: TRBD2
j_call: TRBJ2-5
v_call: TRBV2